The source of this T cell receptor (beta chain) is a study of T cell responses to AZD1222 COVID-19 vaccine. Broader study findings: Epitopes outside B.1.351 and B.1.1.7 mutated regions reportedly drew nearly half of spike TCRs. Spike-specific TCRs gained breadth and depth after people received two AZD1222 doses.

The CDR3 totals 15 residues. CDR1 is SGHRS and CDR2 is YFSETQ in the germline V gene. V lost 0 bases, J lost 10 bases, and 17 bases lay in between. Data came from immunoSEQ multiplex PCR; TCRdb stores just in-frame clones and leaves some out. The sample yields 130,000 or so clones, under 90% seen once. About this clone itself: The target antigen is unknown.

The gene calls are TRBV5-1 and TRBJ2-1; possibly TRBD1 for D (6 bases). The specimen was peripheral blood, collected on day 0 of AZD1222 vaccination. The receptor was isolated from an adult in good health. This chain's CDR3 is CASSLDGGSSNEQFF. CDR3 DNA sequence: TGCGCCAGCAGCTTGGATGGGGGCAGTTCGAACGAGCAGTTCTTC.